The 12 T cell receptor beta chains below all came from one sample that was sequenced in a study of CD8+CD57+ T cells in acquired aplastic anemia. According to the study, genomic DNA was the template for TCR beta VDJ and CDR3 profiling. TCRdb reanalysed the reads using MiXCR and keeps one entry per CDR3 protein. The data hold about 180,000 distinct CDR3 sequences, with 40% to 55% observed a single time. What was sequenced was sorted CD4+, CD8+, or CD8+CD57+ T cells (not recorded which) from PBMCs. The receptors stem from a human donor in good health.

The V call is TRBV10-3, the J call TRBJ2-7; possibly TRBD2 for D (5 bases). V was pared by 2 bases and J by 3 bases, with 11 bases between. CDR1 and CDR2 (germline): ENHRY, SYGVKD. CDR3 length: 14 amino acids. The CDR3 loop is CAISERTGFYEQYF. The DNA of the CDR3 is TGTGCCATCAGTGAGCGGACGGGATTCTACGAGCAGTACTTC.

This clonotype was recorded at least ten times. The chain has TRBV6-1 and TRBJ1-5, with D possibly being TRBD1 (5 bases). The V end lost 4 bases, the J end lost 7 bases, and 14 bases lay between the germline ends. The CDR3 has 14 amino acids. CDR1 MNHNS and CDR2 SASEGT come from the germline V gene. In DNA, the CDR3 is TGTGCCAGCAGTGGTGTAGGGGTGGGACAGCCCCAGCATTTT. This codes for CASSGVGVGQPQHF.

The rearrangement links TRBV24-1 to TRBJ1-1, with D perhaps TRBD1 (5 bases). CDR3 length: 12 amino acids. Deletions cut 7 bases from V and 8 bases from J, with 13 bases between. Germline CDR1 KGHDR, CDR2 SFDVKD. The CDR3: CATSDSGYEAFF. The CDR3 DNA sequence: TGTGCCACCAGCGACTCAGGGTACGAAGCTTTCTTT.

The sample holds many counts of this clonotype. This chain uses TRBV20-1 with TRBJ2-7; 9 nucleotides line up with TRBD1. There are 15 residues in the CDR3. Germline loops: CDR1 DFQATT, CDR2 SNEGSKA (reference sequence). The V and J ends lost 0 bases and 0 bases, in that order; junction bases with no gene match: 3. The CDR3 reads CSARDGQGSSYEQYF. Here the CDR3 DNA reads TGCAGTGCTAGAGATGGACAGGGGAGCTCCTACGAGCAGTACTTC.

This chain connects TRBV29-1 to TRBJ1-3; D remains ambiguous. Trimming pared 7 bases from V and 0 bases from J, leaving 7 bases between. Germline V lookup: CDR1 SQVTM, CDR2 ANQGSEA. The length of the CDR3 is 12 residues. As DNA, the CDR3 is TGCAGCGGGGAAAGCTCTGGAAACACCATATATTTT. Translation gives CSGESSGNTIYF.

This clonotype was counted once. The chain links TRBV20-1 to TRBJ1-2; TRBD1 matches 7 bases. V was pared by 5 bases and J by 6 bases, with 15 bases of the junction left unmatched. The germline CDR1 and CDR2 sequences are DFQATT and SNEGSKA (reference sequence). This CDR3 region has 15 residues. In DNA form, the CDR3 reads TGCAGTGCTCCCAGAGCGAAGAGAGGGGGCGATGGCTACACCTTC. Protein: CSAPRAKRGGDGYTF.

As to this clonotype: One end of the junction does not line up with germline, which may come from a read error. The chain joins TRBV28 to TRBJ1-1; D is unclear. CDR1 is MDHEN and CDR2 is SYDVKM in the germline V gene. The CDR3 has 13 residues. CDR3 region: CASTLLMNTEASF. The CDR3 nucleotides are TGTGCCAGCACCCTACTAATGAACACTGAAGCTTCCTTT.

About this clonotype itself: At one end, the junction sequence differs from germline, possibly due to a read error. CDR3 in DNA: TGCGCCAGCAGCTTGTCGGGACTAGCGGGGGGCCCTAGGCTCTTC. This encodes CASSLSGLAGGPRLF. The V call is TRBV5-1, the J call TRBJ2-1; 15 bases fit TRBD2. The CDR3 is 15 amino acids. CDR1 is SGHRS and CDR2 is YFSETQ in the germline V gene.

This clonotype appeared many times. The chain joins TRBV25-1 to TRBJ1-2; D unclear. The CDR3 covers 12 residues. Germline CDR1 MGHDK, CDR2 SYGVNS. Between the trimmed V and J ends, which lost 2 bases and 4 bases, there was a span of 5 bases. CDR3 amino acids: CASSEALYGYTF. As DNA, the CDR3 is TGTGCCAGCAGTGAAGCTCTCTATGGCTACACCTTC.

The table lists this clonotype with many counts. CDR3 sequence: CASSASVGLAGNTGELFF. The CDR3, as DNA: TGTGCCAGCAGCGCTTCCGTGGGACTAGCGGGGAACACCGGGGAGCTGTTTTTT. The chain carries TRBV9 and TRBJ2-2; 12 nucleotides align to TRBD2. J gave up 1 base and V 3 bases, and 7 bases lay outside the gene matches. CDR1 and CDR2 from the germline V gene are SGDLS and YYNGEE. The CDR3 loop spans 18 amino acids.

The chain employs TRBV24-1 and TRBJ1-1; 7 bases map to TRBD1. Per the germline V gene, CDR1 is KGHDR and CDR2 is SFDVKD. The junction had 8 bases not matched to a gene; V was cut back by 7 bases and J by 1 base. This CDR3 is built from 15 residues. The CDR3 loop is CATRGPGQANTEAFF. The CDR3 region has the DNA TGTGCCACCAGAGGACCCGGACAGGCGAACACTGAAGCTTTCTTT.

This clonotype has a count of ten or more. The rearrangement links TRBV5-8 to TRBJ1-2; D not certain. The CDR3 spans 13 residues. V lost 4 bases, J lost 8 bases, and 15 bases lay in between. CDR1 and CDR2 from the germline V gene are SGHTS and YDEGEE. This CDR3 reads CASSPVGIPGYTF. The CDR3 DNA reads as TGTGCCAGCAGCCCAGTCGGGATTCCAGGCTACACCTTC.